This entry describes one TCR beta chain. This clonotype was recorded many times. Its antigen specificity is not known. No base quality values were provided; no much bigger clone lies one nucleotide off. This specimen comes from a study of CD8 T cells in ankylosing spondylitis (dated by TCRdb to 2016 to 2017). With regard to the full study: The study profiled T cell receptor beta repertoires in healthy donors and ankylosing spondylitis patients to find disease-linked TCR variants. In total, the full study cohort was made up of 95 to 110 healthy donors and about two dozen ankylosing spondylitis patients. Peripheral blood was sampled, and synovial fluid was also collected from ankylosing spondylitis patients. The investigation overall reported the following: A CD8+ phenotype was shown by the disease-linked clones, which were found at relatively low frequencies in peripheral blood. Blood from ankylosing spondylitis patients appeared to be characterized by a TCR beta motif composed of eight or nine highly homologous amino acid variants. The disease-linked clones were reported to be significantly enriched in matched synovial fluid samples from ankylosing spondylitis patients. Some motif variants had previously been reported in the synovial fluid and blood of reactive arthritis patients, which suggests shared mechanisms of disease initiation.

Sequencing instrument: Illumina HiSeq 2500. TCR beta libraries were prepared by quantitative 5'-RACE with molecular barcodes. The original methods were these. To identify disease-linked TCR variants, a new computational method was used, one built on a probabilistic model of VDJ rearrangement. In-frame beta chains were kept once TCRdb had trimmed the public reads at Q25 with fastp and called clones with MiXCR. Rows with a matching CDR3 protein are joined into one entry that keeps the most common DNA and genes. These V and J calls are TCRdb output, not the study's own analysis. The sample has 200,000 to 300,000 distinct CDR3 sequences on record, 8% to 10% of them singletons. The top ten hold 4.8% of the sample. This receptor was taken from a female donor with ankylosing spondylitis or in good health (not recorded which). Material: blood, either unsorted or a sorted T cell fraction (not recorded which).

The CDR3 region: CASSLNRYYEQYF. The DNA sequence follows: TGTGCCAGCAGCCTAAACAGATACTACGAGCAGTACTTC. The chain is made from TRBV2 and TRBJ2-7; the D gene is not confidently resolved. The CDR1 and CDR2 encoded by the germline V gene are SNHLY and FYNNEI. V and J are truncated by 6 bases and 3 bases respectively, leaving an intervening sequence of 12 bases. The CDR3 runs 13 residues from the cysteine to the phenylalanine. CDR3 DNA only is kept here, 39 bases in frame from base 1.